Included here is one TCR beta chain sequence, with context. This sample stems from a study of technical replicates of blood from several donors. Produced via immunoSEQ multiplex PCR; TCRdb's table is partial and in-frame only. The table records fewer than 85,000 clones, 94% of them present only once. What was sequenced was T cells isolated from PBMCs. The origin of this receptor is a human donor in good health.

Written as DNA, the CDR3 is TGTGCCAGCAGCGTCTTCCGGGACAGATTAACTGAAGCTTTCTTT. Translating it yields CASSVFRDRLTEAFF. The V and J genes are TRBV11-2 and TRBJ1-1; 7 nucleotides match TRBD1. The CDR3 is 15 residues long. V shed 5 bases, J shed 5 bases, and the junction held 11 bases outside the gene matches. Germline CDR1 SGHAT, CDR2 FQNNGV. The complete variable domain, with remaining parts taken from reference TRBV11-2 and TRBJ1-1, reads EAGVAQSPRYKIIEKRQSVAFWCNPISGHATLYWYQQILGQGPKLLIQFQNNGVVDDSQLPKDRFSAERLKGVDSTLKIQPAKLEDSAVYLCASSVFRDRLTEAFFGQGTRLTVV.